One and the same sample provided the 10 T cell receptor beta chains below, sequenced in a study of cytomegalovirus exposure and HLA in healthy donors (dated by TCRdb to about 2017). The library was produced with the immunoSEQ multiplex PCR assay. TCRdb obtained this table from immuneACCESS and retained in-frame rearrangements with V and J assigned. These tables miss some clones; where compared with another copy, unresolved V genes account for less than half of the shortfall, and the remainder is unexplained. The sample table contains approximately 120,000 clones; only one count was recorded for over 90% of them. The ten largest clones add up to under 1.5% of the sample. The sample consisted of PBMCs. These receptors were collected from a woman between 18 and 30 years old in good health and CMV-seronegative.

CDR3 nucleotides: TGTGCCAGCAGCTTAACGATGGAGGGCCCGAATGAGCAGTTCTTC. Residues: CASSLTMEGPNEQFF. This rearrangement joins TRBV7-3 to TRBJ2-1; possibly TRBD2 for D (6 bases). Trimming cost V 0 bases and J 7 bases, with 13 bases left between them. The CDR3 is made up of 15 amino acids. Per the germline V gene, CDR1 is SGHTA and CDR2 is FQGTGA.

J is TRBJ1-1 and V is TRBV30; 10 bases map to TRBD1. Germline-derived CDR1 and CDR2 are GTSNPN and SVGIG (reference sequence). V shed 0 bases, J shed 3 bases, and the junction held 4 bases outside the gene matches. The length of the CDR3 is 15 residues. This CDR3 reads CAWSVFGTGDTEAFF. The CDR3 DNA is TGTGCCTGGAGTGTATTTGGGACAGGGGACACTGAAGCTTTCTTT.

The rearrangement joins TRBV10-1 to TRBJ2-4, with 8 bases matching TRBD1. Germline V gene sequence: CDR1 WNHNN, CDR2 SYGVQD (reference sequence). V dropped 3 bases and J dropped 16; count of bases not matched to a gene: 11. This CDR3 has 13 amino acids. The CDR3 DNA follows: TGCGCCAGCAGTGAATCGGCAGGGGGCCCTAGATACTTC. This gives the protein CASSESAGGPRYF.

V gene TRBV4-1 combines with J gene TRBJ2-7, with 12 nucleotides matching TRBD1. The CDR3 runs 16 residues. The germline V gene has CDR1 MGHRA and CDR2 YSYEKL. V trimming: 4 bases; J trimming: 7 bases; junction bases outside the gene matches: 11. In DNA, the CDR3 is TGCGCCAGCAGCCGCTCCCCGGGACAGGGGGCTTCTGAGCAGTACTTC. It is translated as CASSRSPGQGASEQYF.

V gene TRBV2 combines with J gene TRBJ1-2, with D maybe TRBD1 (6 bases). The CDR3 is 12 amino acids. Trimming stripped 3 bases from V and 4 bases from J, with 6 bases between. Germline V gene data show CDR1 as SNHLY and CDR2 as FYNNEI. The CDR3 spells CASSDRGYGYTF. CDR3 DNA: TGTGCCAGCAGTGACAGGGGCTATGGCTACACCTTC.

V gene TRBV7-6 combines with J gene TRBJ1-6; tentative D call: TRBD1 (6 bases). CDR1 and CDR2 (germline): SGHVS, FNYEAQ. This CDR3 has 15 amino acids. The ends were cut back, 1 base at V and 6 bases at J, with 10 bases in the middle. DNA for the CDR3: TGTGCCAGCAGCTTAGGGACAGCTAGTAATTCACCCCTCCACTTT. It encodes CASSLGTASNSPLHF.

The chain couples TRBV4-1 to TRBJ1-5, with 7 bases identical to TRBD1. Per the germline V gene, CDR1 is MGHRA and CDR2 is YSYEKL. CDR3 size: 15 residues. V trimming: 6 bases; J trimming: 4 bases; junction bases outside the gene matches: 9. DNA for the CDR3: TGCGCCAGCAGTTATAACAGGGGCGGTAATCAGCCCCAGCATTTT. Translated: CASSYNRGGNQPQHF.

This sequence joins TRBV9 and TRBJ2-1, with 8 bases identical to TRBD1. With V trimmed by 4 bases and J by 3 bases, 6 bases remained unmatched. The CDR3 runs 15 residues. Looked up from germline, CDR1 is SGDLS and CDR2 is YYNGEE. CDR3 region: CASSQSGGVYNEQFF. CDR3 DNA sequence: TGTGCCAGCAGCCAATCAGGGGGCGTCTACAATGAGCAGTTCTTC.

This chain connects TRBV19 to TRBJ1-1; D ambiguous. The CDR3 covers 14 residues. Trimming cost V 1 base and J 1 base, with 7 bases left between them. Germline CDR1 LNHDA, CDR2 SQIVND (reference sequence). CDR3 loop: CASSIGEKNTEAFF. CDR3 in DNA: TGTGCCAGTAGTATAGGGGAGAAGAACACTGAAGCTTTCTTT.

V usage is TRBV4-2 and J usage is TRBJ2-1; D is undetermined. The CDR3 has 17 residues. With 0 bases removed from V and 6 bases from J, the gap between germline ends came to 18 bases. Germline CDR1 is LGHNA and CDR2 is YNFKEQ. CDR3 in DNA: TGTGCCAGCAGCCAAGATCAGGTCAGCATCCCTTCCAATGAGCAGTTCTTC. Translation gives CASSQDQVSIPSNEQFF.